The rows below give T cell receptor beta chains drawn from one sample of a study of blood T cell repertoires in COVID-19. Some clones are missing from TCRdb's copy, which holds only in-frame ones; the method was immunoSEQ multiplex PCR. The sample includes approximately 180,000 clones, 75% to 90% of them seen just once. The specimen sequenced was peripheral blood. The receptors were gathered from a woman in her thirties or forties with COVID-19, enrolled during active disease. Both conserved end residues are part of each CDR3. D genes are given only for firm matches. Clone size, where shown, is once, few, many, or a class for clones that have expanded.

>TRBJ1-2|15|TRBD1|TRBV27|NA
CASSYTGGYTYGYTF
TGTGCCAGCAGTTACACAGGGGGCTATACCTATGGCTACACCTTC
>TRBJ1-4|15|TRBD1|TRBV19|NA
CASSVTGVTNEKLFF
TGTGCCAGTAGTGTCACAGGGGTCACTAATGAAAAACTGTTTTTT
>TRBJ2-2|14|TRBD1|TRBV19|NA
CASSKGARTGELFF
TGTGCCAGTAGTAAGGGGGCGAGGACCGGGGAGCTGTTTTTT
>TRBJ2-5|15|TRBD1|TRBV28|once
CASSRTRRGLKTQYF
TGTGCCAGCAGTCGTACAAGAAGGGGGCTGAAGACCCAGTACTTC
>TRBJ1-2|14|NA|TRBV24-1|once
CATSDFQINYGYTF
TGTGCCACCAGTGATTTTCAGATTAACTATGGCTACACCTTC
>TRBJ1-5|15|NA|TRBV7-2|NA
CASSWRRYSNQPQHF
TGTGCCAGCAGCTGGAGGCGTTATAGCAATCAGCCCCAGCATTTT
>TRBJ2-7|13|TRBD1|TRBV9|NA
CASRGDRSHEQYF
TGTGCCAGCAGGGGGGACAGGTCCCACGAGCAGTACTTC
>TRBJ1-5|14|NA|TRBV10-3|NA
CAIRPHGANQPQHF
TGTGCCATCAGACCACACGGAGCAAATCAGCCCCAGCATTTT
>TRBJ1-1|15|TRBD1|TRBV19|NA
CASSQGQGMNTEAFF
TGTGCCAGTAGTCAGGGACAGGGGATGAACACTGAAGCTTTCTTT
>TRBJ1-4|18|NA|TRBV27|NA
CASSLYPPGVATNEKLFF
TGTGCCAGCAGTTTATACCCCCCCGGGGTTGCAACTAATGAAAAACTGTTTTTT
>TRBJ2-7|14|NA|TRBV28|NA
CASCRDTVAYEQYF
TGTGCCAGCTGTAGGGACACAGTCGCCTACGAGCAGTACTTC
>TRBJ1-4|14|NA|TRBV9|few
CASSGGTLGEKLFF
TGTGCCAGCAGCGGAGGGACATTGGGGGAAAAACTGTTTTTT
>TRBJ1-1|15|NA|TRBV6-5|NA
CASSRGANMNTEAFF
TGTGCCAGCAGTCGTGGAGCGAACATGAACACTGAAGCTTTCTTT
>TRBJ2-4|19|TRBD2|TRBV27|NA
CASSPQPLAEARGSDIQYF
TGTGCCAGCAGTCCTCAACCGCTAGCGGAGGCCCGCGGGTCGGACATTCAGTACTTC
>TRBJ2-2|15|TRBD1|TRBV6-5|NA
CASSYGTGYTGELFF
TGTGCCAGCAGTTACGGGACAGGTTACACCGGGGAGCTGTTTTTT
>TRBJ2-3|15|NA|TRBV9|NA
CASSVDRGYTDTQYF
TGTGCCAGCAGCGTAGATCGGGGGTACACAGATACGCAGTATTTT
>TRBJ1-5|12|NA|TRBV27|NA
CASSQQGQPQHF
TGTGCCAGCAGCCAACAGGGTCAGCCCCAGCATTTT
>TRBJ2-7|11|NA|TRBV6-5|NA
CATRQLYEQYF
TGTGCCACTCGACAGCTCTACGAGCAGTACTTC
>TRBJ1-2|15|NA|TRBV29-1|NA
CSVGDMTDTNYGYTF
TGCAGCGTTGGGGATATGACAGACACTAACTATGGCTACACCTTC
>TRBJ1-2|15|NA|TRBV19|NA
CASSISGVVNYGYTF
TGTGCCAGTAGTATTTCAGGGGTTGTTAACTATGGCTACACCTTC
>TRBJ1-1|14|TRBD1|TRBV5-5|NA
CASYPGTGVTEAFF
TGTGCCAGCTACCCCGGGACAGGGGTCACTGAAGCTTTCTTT
>TRBJ2-6|19|TRBD2|TRBV28|NA
CASSRIAGGRSSGANVLTF
TGTGCCAGCAGTCGGATAGCGGGAGGCCGCAGCTCTGGGGCCAACGTCCTGACTTTC
>TRBJ1-6|15|NA|TRBV7-6|NA
CASSSLSSYNSPLHF
TGTGCCAGCAGCTCCTTGTCTAGTTATAATTCACCCCTCCACTTT
>TRBJ1-1|14|NA|TRBV28|NA
CASNPQGGHTEAFF
TGTGCCAGCAATCCTCAGGGTGGGCACACTGAAGCTTTCTTT
>TRBJ2-2|15|NA|TRBV6-5|NA
CASSYSRTSTGELFF
TGTGCCAGCAGTTACTCGAGAACTAGCACCGGGGAGCTGTTTTTT
>TRBJ1-5|14|TRBD1|TRBV27|once
CASSITGGNQPQHF
TGTGCCAGCAGCATAACAGGGGGCAATCAGCCCCAGCATTTT
>TRBJ1-2|12|NA|TRBV12-3/TRBV12-4|NA
CAGGLLNYGYTF
TGTGCGGGCGGACTGCTCAACTATGGCTACACCTTC
>TRBJ2-3|15|TRBD2|TRBV18|once
CATIRLAGFTDTQYF
TGTGCCACCATCAGACTAGCGGGGTTCACAGATACGCAGTATTTT
>TRBJ1-2|17|TRBD1|TRBV19|NA
CASSMGDRNPTNYGYTF
TGTGCCAGTAGTATGGGGGACAGGAACCCAACTAACTATGGCTACACCTTC
>TRBJ1-6|15|TRBD1|TRBV2|NA
CASSHRQGSNSPLHF
TGTGCCAGCAGTCATAGACAGGGGTCTAATTCACCCCTCCACTTT
>TRBJ1-2|12|NA|TRBV3-1/TRBV3-2|NA
CASSQKRDFYTF
TGTGCCAGCAGCCAAAAAAGGGACTTCTACACCTTC
>TRBJ2-1|15|TRBD2|TRBV2|NA
CASSEQRGAGDEQFF
TGTGCCAGCAGTGAACAGCGGGGGGCAGGGGATGAGCAGTTCTTC
>TRBJ1-6|15|TRBD1|TRBV19|once
CASKITGTGSTPLHF
TGTGCCAGTAAGATAACCGGGACAGGGTCCACACCCCTCCACTTT
>TRBJ2-7|20|TRBD2|TRBV18|NA
CASSPPWDAGPLAGSYEQYF
TGTGCCAGCTCACCACCCTGGGATGCAGGTCCGCTAGCGGGGTCCTACGAGCAGTACTTC
>TRBJ2-7|14|TRBD2|TRBV27|NA
CASSSGTSFFEQYF
TGTGCCAGCAGCTCCGGGACTAGTTTTTTCGAGCAGTACTTC
>TRBJ1-5|16|TRBD1|TRBV18|NA
CASSGYQGAGDQPQHF
TGTGCCAGCTCAGGCTACCAGGGGGCAGGTGATCAGCCCCAGCATTTT
>TRBJ2-7|15|NA|TRBV15|few
CATSGEYRPPYEQYF
TGTGCCACCAGCGGGGAATACAGGCCACCCTACGAGCAGTACTTC
>TRBJ1-5|14|NA|TRBV11-2|few
CASSLGGINQPQHF
TGTGCCAGCAGCTTAGGAGGTATCAATCAGCCCCAGCATTTT
>TRBJ1-1|14|TRBD1|TRBV19|NA
CASNMRTGNTEAFF
TGTGCCAGTAATATGAGGACAGGGAACACTGAAGCTTTCTTT
>TRBJ1-1|15|TRBD1|TRBV28|NA
CASSPHRGSYTEAFF
TGTGCCAGCAGTCCGCACAGGGGGAGTTACACTGAAGCTTTCTTT
>TRBJ1-6|12|NA|TRBV11-2|NA
CASSPIDSPLHF
TGTGCCAGCAGCCCCATTGATTCACCCCTCCACTTT
>TRBJ2-7|11|NA|TRBV19|NA
CASSTNYEQYF
TGTGCCAGTAGTACCAACTACGAGCAGTACTTC
>TRBJ1-3|13|NA|TRBV19|NA
CASSIDSGNTIYF
TGTGCCAGTAGTATAGATTCGGGAAACACCATATATTTT
>TRBJ1-2|12|NA|TRBV29-1|few
CSVESSVHGYTF
TGCAGCGTTGAGTCGTCGGTTCATGGCTACACCTTC